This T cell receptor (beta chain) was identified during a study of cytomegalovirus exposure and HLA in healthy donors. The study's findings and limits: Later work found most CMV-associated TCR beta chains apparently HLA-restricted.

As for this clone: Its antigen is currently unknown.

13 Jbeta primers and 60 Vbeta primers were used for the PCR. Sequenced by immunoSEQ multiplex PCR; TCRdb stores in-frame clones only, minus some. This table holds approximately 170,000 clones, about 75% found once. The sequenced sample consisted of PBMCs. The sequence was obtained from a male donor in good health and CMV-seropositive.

Written as DNA, the CDR3 is TGTGCCAGCAGCCTCAACAGGGGTTGGGAGACCCAGTACTTC. Its protein product is CASSLNRGWETQYF. V is TRBV11-2 and J is TRBJ2-5, with 7 nucleotides matching TRBD1. Germline values: CDR1 SGHAT, CDR2 FQNNGV. Unmatched junction bases numbered 8, after V lost 5 bases and J lost 5 bases. The CDR3 extends over 14 amino acids.